The 9 T cell receptor beta chains reported below all come from one sample, sequenced in a study of Graves' ophthalmopathy and Graves' hyperthyroidism. For repertoire sequencing, the TCR beta CDR3 regions were amplified from RNA transcripts. RT-PCR was first run with HTBI primers, then multiplex PCR in a second round. TCRdb recomputed calls from the multiplex PCR reads with MiXCR, one row per CDR3 protein. This sample has a few hundred thousand distinct CDR3 sequences, with 15% to 20% found just once. Sequenced input: peripheral blood. These receptors originate from an adult woman with stable Graves' hyperthyroidism.

This chain joins TRBV5-5 and TRBJ1-1, with D unclear. This CDR3 contains 15 residues. Per germline, CDR1 SGHKS and CDR2 YYEKEE (reference sequence). V was shortened by 5 bases and J by 1 base, with 15 bases between the two germline ends. CDR3 protein: CASRQKGTKNTEAFF. The CDR3 DNA reads as TGTGCCAGCAGACAAAAGGGCACTAAGAACACTGAAGCTTTCTTT.

This clonotype appeared many times. The rearrangement links TRBV30 to TRBJ2-2; D remains ambiguous. Germline V gene sequence: CDR1 GTSNPN, CDR2 SVGIG (reference sequence). The CDR3 runs 14 residues. Between the trimmed V and J ends, which lost 0 bases and 7 bases, there was a span of 12 bases. The CDR3 nucleotides are TGTGCCTGGAGTGTTGGCAGGACGGACGGGGAGCTGTTTTTT. Its protein is CAWSVGRTDGELFF.

This clonotype was observed a handful of times. The chain uses TRBV11-2 and TRBJ2-7; 7 nucleotides align to TRBD2. This CDR3 spans 17 amino acids. Trimming took 1 base from V and 0 from J; bases not matched to a gene: 9. The V gene's germline CDR1 is SGHAT and CDR2 FQNNGV. The CDR3 reads CASSLVASGASSYEQYF. The CDR3 nucleotides are TGTGCCAGCAGCTTAGTGGCTAGCGGAGCGAGCTCCTACGAGCAGTACTTC. The complete variable domain, with remaining parts taken from reference TRBV11-2 and TRBJ2-7, reads EAGVAQSPRYKIIEKRQSVAFWCNPISGHATLYWYQQILGQGPKLLIQFQNNGVVDDSQLPKDRFSAERLKGVDSTLKIQPAKLEDSAVYLCASSLVASGASSYEQYFGPGTRLTVT.

This clonotype was counted at least ten times. Written as DNA, the CDR3 is TGTGCCAGCGGACCGGGACCAGGAGTATACACCCTCCACTTT. Translating gives CASGPGPGVYTLHF. The chain has TRBV6-1 and TRBJ1-6; weak D call: TRBD1 (5 bases). The V gene's germline CDR1 is MNHNS and CDR2 SASEGT. This CDR3 contains 14 residues. Between the trimmed V and J ends, which lost 8 bases and 14 bases, there was a span of 22 bases.

About this clonotype itself: One junction end disagrees with the germline gene, perhaps due to a read error. The J gene is TRBJ2-5, the V gene TRBV19, with 7 bases aligning to TRBD2. This CDR3 has 15 amino acids. CDR1 LNHDA and CDR2 SQIVND come from the germline V gene (reference sequence). CDR3 DNA sequence: TGTGTCAGTAGTATTTCGGGAGGCTTCCAAGAGACCCAGTACTTC. This sequence encodes CVSSISGGFQETQYF.

This clonotype showed up many times. The V gene is TRBV24-1, the J gene TRBJ2-2, with D unclear. Trimming removed 3 bases from V and 6 bases from J, with 19 bases in between. This CDR3 has 17 residues. Germline V CDR1 and CDR2: KGHDR, SFDVKD. The CDR3 DNA sequence: TGTGCCACCAGTGATCGAGGTGTTGTAGTCCACCCCGGGGAGCTGTTTTTT. Protein: CATSDRGVVVHPGELFF.

The table lists this clonotype with a few counts. An end of the junction does not agree with germline; a read error may underlie this. V is TRBV12-3 or TRBV12-4 and J is TRBJ2-6, with D tentatively TRBD1 (6 bases). The CDR3 runs to 20 residues. The CDR3 DNA reads TGTGCCAGCAGTCTAGCCCTTGTGGACAGCGACCACTCTGGGGCCAACGTCCTGACTTTC. This codes for CASSLALVDSDHSGANVLTF.

This clonotype was seen ten or more times. V is TRBV27 and J is TRBJ1-2, with 7 bases matching TRBD1. Trimming removed 5 bases from V and 3 bases from J; junction bases left unmatched: 9. CDR3 length: 15 amino acids. The germline V gene has CDR1 MNHEY and CDR2 SMNVEV (reference sequence). CDR3 DNA: TGTGCCAGCAGTCAGACAGGGATCGGGGACTATGGCTACACCTTC. It encodes CASSQTGIGDYGYTF.

This clonotype was seen many times. The chain links TRBV5-1 to TRBJ2-2; the D is unclear. The V gene's germline CDR1 is SGHRS and CDR2 YFSETQ. This CDR3 region has 14 residues. V was trimmed by 5 bases and J by 7 bases, leaving 15 bases between them. CDR3: CASRSADLSGELFF. The CDR3 nucleotides are TGCGCCAGCAGATCGGCAGACCTAAGCGGGGAGCTGTTTTTT.